The 19 T cell receptor beta chains below were found in one sample sequenced in a study of blood T cell repertoires in COVID-19. Libraries were prepared by immunoSEQ multiplex PCR; TCRdb keeps only in-frame clonotypes and omits some of them. The sample lists 200,000 to 250,000 clones, around nine tenths occurring once. What was sequenced was peripheral blood. Source of these receptors: an older woman with acute or convalescent COVID-19.

The chain carries TRBV29-1 and TRBJ2-1, with D possibly TRBD2 on 5 matching bases. The V end lost 0 bases, the J end lost 9 bases, and 15 bases lay between the germline ends. The CDR3 length is 14 residues. Germline CDR1 and CDR2: SQVTM and ANQGSEA. CDR3 protein: CSVEDWGAWGEQFF. The CDR3 bases are TGCAGCGTTGAAGATTGGGGAGCATGGGGTGAGCAGTTCTTC.

CDR3 sequence: CASSSQGQGPSPYF. The DNA for the CDR3 is TGTGCCAGCAGCTCACAGGGACAGGGTCCCTCCCCGTACTTC. The rearrangement links TRBV7-2 to TRBJ2-5, with 9 bases identical to TRBD1. Germline CDR1 is SGHTA and CDR2 is FQGNSA. The CDR3 runs 14 residues. Trimming cost V 4 bases and J 13 bases; bases outside gene matches: 13.

The V and J genes are TRBV19 and TRBJ1-2, with TRBD1 matching over 8 bases. The ends lost 7 bases at V and 5 bases at J; junction bases unmatched: 12. Germline CDR1 reads LNHDA; CDR2 reads SQIVND (reference sequence). The CDR3 has 15 amino acids. In DNA form, the CDR3 reads TGTGCCAGTACCCTCCCTGGACAGGGCAATTATGGCTACACCTTC. Protein product: CASTLPGQGNYGYTF.

For the CDR3, the DNA is TGTGCCAGTAGTAGGACAGGGGGTCCGTCTAACTATGGCTACACCTTC. Amino acid sequence: CASSRTGGPSNYGYTF. This sequence joins TRBV19 and TRBJ1-2, with TRBD1 identical over 10 bases. Per the germline V gene, CDR1 is LNHDA and CDR2 is SQIVND (reference sequence). The V gene end was trimmed by 4 bases and the J gene end by 0 bases; junction bases not matched to a gene: 5. The length of the CDR3 is 16 residues.

The chain combines TRBV7-9 with TRBJ2-5, with a weak D call TRBD2 (6 bases). Trimming left V 2 bases short and J 7 bases short, with 17 bases between. CDR1 and CDR2 from the germline V gene are SEHNR and FQNEAQ (reference sequence). The CDR3 length is 15 residues. CDR3 coding DNA: TGTGCCAGCAGCTTATTGGTTCGGGAGTTCGGGACCCAGTACTTC. Encoded protein: CASSLLVREFGTQYF.

The V and J genes are TRBV4-1 and TRBJ2-4, with 7 bases matching TRBD1. The V and J ends lost 3 bases and 2 bases, in that order; junction bases with no gene match: 13. The CDR3 totals 18 residues. Germline values: CDR1 MGHRA, CDR2 YSYEKL. This CDR3 is CASSHGKVTGVSKNIQYF. The DNA of the CDR3 is TGCGCCAGCAGCCACGGGAAAGTCACAGGGGTATCCAAAAACATTCAGTACTTC.

The chain carries TRBV19 and TRBJ1-6, with D perhaps TRBD1 (5 bases). The V and J ends lost 7 bases and 7 bases respectively, with 11 bases between them. Per the germline V gene, CDR1 is LNHDA and CDR2 is SQIVND (reference sequence). The CDR3 sequence is 13 residues long. The CDR3, as DNA: TGTGCCAGTAAAACGGGGGTCAATTCACCCCTCCACTTT. Its translation is CASKTGVNSPLHF.

The chain employs TRBV5-1 and TRBJ1-2; 8 nucleotides align to TRBD1. Germline CDR1 is SGHRS and CDR2 is YFSETQ. V was pared by 0 bases and J by 4 bases, with 5 bases of the junction left unmatched. The CDR3 sequence is 15 residues long. CDR3 bases: TGCGCCAGCAGCTTGGAACAGGGGGTTAGCTATGGCTACACCTTC. Protein: CASSLEQGVSYGYTF.

The J gene is TRBJ1-1, the V gene TRBV10-3; 7 bases fit TRBD1. Germline values: CDR1 ENHRY, CDR2 SYGVKD. V trimming: 3 bases; J trimming: 5 bases; junction bases outside the gene matches: 0. The CDR3 loop spans 12 amino acids. The CDR3 is CAISEQGTEAFF. For the CDR3, the DNA is TGTGCCATCAGTGAACAGGGGACTGAAGCTTTCTTT.

This chain connects TRBV4-1 to TRBJ2-6; 7 nucleotides align to TRBD1. The germline V gene has CDR1 MGHRA and CDR2 YSYEKL. There are 19 residues in the CDR3. V shed 1 base and J 0 bases; nucleotides not matched to a gene: 9. The CDR3 DNA is TGCGCCAGCAGCCAAGTACGAGGGGGCCTTGACTCTGGGGCCAACGTCCTGACTTTC. It specifies CASSQVRGGLDSGANVLTF.

The genes are TRBV14 and TRBJ2-1; weak D call: TRBD2 (5 bases). Trimming left V 1 base short and J 10 bases short, with 17 bases between. Germline loops: CDR1 SGHDN, CDR2 FVKESK. CDR3 length: 15 residues. CDR3 in DNA: TGTGCCAGCAGCCAAGGGTTGAGGCGGAGGAGGGAGCAGTTCTTC. Translation gives CASSQGLRRRREQFF.

J is TRBJ2-5 and V is TRBV6-2 or TRBV6-3; TRBD1 matches at 9 bases. The V and J ends lost 4 bases and 5 bases, in that order; junction bases with no gene match: 8. The CDR3 consists of 15 residues. Germline V gives CDR1 MNHEY, CDR2 SVGEGT. In DNA, the CDR3 is TGTGCCAGCAGTTCTACCGGGACAGGGAGCGAGACCCAGTACTTC. It encodes CASSSTGTGSETQYF.

This chain links TRBV18 with TRBJ2-7; D perhaps matches TRBD1 (6 bases). Per the germline V gene, CDR1 is KGHSH and CDR2 is LQKENI. Trimming stripped 2 bases from V and 5 bases from J, with 16 bases between. CDR3 length: 15 amino acids. The CDR3 is CASSPGKGVRDEQYF. DNA of the CDR3: TGTGCCAGCTCACCAGGAAAGGGGGTTCGCGACGAGCAGTACTTC.

The rearrangement links TRBV5-6 to TRBJ1-1; TRBD1 agrees at 8 bases. This CDR3 region has 13 residues. V shed 3 bases, J shed 11 bases, and the junction held 9 bases outside the gene matches. Per the germline V gene, CDR1 is SGHDT and CDR2 is YYEEEE. The CDR3 loop reads CASSYGQGGMAFF. The CDR3 DNA is TGTGCCAGCAGCTACGGACAGGGAGGAATGGCTTTCTTT.

This clone showed up just once. The chain joins TRBV27 to TRBJ1-2; D possibly corresponds to TRBD1 (5 bases). The germline V gene has CDR1 MNHEY and CDR2 SMNVEV (reference sequence). V lost 4 bases to trimming and J lost 7 bases, with 13 bases between them. This CDR3 comprises 13 residues. This CDR3 reads CASSSPNGGGYTF. The DNA for the CDR3 is TGTGCCAGCAGTTCCCCGAACGGGGGTGGCTACACCTTC.

This chain links TRBV28 with TRBJ1-2, with D uncertain. The CDR3 is 14 residues long. Germline V lookup: CDR1 MDHEN, CDR2 SYDVKM. V was pared by 4 bases and J by 0 bases, with 9 bases between. The CDR3 DNA sequence: TGTGCCAGCAGTTCGGGAGGGCCTAACTATGGCTACACCTTC. Protein sequence: CASSSGGPNYGYTF.

In DNA, the CDR3 is TGTGCCAGCAGCTTGGGACAGGGGTTCGCAACTAATGAAAAACTGTTTTTT. This encodes CASSLGQGFATNEKLFF. This chain links TRBV5-5 with TRBJ1-4; 8 bases fit TRBD1. Germline CDR1 SGHKS, CDR2 YYEKEE (reference sequence). The CDR3 sequence is 17 residues long. V gave up 0 bases and J gave up 0 bases; unmatched junction bases: 4.

The chain has TRBV5-1 and TRBJ2-1, with 7 bases identical to TRBD2. Trimming took 0 bases from V and 3 from J; bases not matched to a gene: 3. The germline V gene has CDR1 SGHRS and CDR2 YFSETQ. The CDR3 consists of 15 residues. The chain's CDR3 is CASSLGLADYNEQFF. The CDR3 bases are TGCGCCAGCAGCTTGGGGCTAGCGGACTACAATGAGCAGTTCTTC.

CDR3 sequence (DNA): TGCAGCGTTGAATCGGGACAGGGGTCGCATGGCTACACCTTC. It translates to CSVESGQGSHGYTF. The rearrangement joins TRBV29-1 to TRBJ1-2, with 10 positions matching TRBD1. Looked up from germline, CDR1 is SQVTM and CDR2 is ANQGSEA. The V gene end was trimmed by 2 bases and the J gene end by 6 bases; junction bases not matched to a gene: 6. The CDR3 runs 14 residues.